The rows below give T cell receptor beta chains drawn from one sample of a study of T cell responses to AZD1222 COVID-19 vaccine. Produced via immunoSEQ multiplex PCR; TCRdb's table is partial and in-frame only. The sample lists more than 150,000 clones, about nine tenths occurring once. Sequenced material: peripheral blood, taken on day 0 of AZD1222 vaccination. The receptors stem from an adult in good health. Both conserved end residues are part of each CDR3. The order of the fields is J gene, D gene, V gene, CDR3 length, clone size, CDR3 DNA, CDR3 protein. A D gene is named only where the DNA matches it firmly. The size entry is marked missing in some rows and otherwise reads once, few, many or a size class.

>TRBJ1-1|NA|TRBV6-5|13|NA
TGTGCCAGCAGTTCCCGCTACGGGGGTGAAGCTTTCTTT
CASSSRYGGEAFF
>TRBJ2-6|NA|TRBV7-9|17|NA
TGTGCCGTTGGGGCCGTTGGCCCCAGCTCTGGGGCCAACGTCCTGACTTTC
CAVGAVGPSSGANVLTF
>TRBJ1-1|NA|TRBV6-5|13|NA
TGTGCCAGCTCGTTGGGCAGCTACACTGAAGCTTTCTTT
CASSLGSYTEAFF
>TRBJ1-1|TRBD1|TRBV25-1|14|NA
TGTGCCAGCAGTTGGGGACAGGGGAACACTGAAGCTTTCTTT
CASSWGQGNTEAFF
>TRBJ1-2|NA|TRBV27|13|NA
TGTGCCAGCTCAACAGGGTTTGGGGATGGCTACACCTTC
CASSTGFGDGYTF
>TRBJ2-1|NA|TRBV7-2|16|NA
TGTGCCAGCAGTGGGTCCCCCTTAAGGTCCTACAATGAGCAGTTCTTC
CASSGSPLRSYNEQFF
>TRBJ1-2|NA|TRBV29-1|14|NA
TGCAGCGTTGTGGGGATATCAGCTAACTATGGCTACACCTTC
CSVVGISANYGYTF
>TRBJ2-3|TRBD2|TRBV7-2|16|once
TGTGCCAGCAGCTCGGGGGGTAGCGAGCGCACAGATACGCAGTATTTT
CASSSGGSERTDTQYF
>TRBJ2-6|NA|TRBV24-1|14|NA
TGTGCCACCAGTGGGAACTCTGGGGCCAACGTCCTGACTTTC
CATSGNSGANVLTF
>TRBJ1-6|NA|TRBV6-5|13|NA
TGTGCCAGCAGCTTACCTCCGGGTTCACCCCTCCACTTT
CASSLPPGSPLHF
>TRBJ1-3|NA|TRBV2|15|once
TGTGCCAGCACCGAACAGGACCTCTCTGGAAACACCATATATTTT
CASTEQDLSGNTIYF
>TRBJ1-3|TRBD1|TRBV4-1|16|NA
TGCGCCAGCAGCGTTGGGGACAGCTTCTCTGGAAACACCATATATTTT
CASSVGDSFSGNTIYF
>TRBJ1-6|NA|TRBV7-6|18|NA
TGTGCCAGCAGCTTAGAGTCGGTTTCCAGTCCCTATAATTCACCCCTCCACTTT
CASSLESVSSPYNSPLHF
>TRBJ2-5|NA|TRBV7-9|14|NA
TGTGCCAGCAGCTTAGTAAGTTTGGCAGAGACCCAGTACTTC
CASSLVSLAETQYF
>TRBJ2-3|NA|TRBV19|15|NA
TGTGCCAGTAGTATCTCGGCAGGCGGGACAGATACGCAGTATTTT
CASSISAGGTDTQYF
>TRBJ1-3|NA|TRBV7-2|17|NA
TGTGCCAGCAGCTTAGGTTTGTCTCCAAACTATGGAAACACCATATATTTT
CASSLGLSPNYGNTIYF
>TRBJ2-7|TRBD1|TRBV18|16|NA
TGTGCCAGCTCACCACACGCCCCGGGACAGGGTAACGAGCAGTACTTC
CASSPHAPGQGNEQYF
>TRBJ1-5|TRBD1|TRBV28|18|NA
TGTGCCAGCAGTTTTTTAGTACAGGGGCCCGAACCCCCCCAGCCCCAGCATTTT
CASSFLVQGPEPPQPQHF
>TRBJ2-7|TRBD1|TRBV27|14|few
TGTGCCAGCACCACAGGGGGATCCGTCTACGAGCAGTACTTC
CASTTGGSVYEQYF
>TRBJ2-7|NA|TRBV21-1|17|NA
TGTGCCAGCAGCAAAGGAATCGGTCGGGACAGGGATTACGAGCAGTACTTC
CASSKGIGRDRDYEQYF